The 21 T cell receptor beta chains below were found in one sample sequenced in a study of CXCR3-negative and CXCR3-positive naive CD8 T cells. With UMI labels, 5' RACE was used to prepare the TRB cDNA libraries. Using the 5' RACE reads, TCRdb records one entry per CDR3 protein without DNA. Its clone listing holds about 6,800 distinct CDR3 sequences. Sequencing was performed on naive CXCR3- CD8+ T cells from blood. The subset denotes: CD45RO-CCR7+CD27+CD95- naive CD8+ T cells lacking CXCR3 (TNR3-). The receptors stem from a human donor in good health. Some clones in this sample may be carry-over from other donors' samples.

V gene TRBV29-1 combines with J gene TRBJ2-1. The CDR3 spans 13 residues. Germline V CDR1 and CDR2: SQVTM, ANQGSEA. CDR3 sequence: CSVEEAGENEQFF.

Judged by frequency, this clonotype is medium-sized. The chain recombines TRBV18 with TRBJ2-5; TCRdb picks TRBD2, but there is no DNA to check that call. The CDR3 totals 12 residues. Germline V gene sequence: CDR1 KGHSH, CDR2 LQKENI. Here the CDR3 reads CASSRGAETQYF.

This chain uses TRBV20-1 with TRBJ2-7; TCRdb proposes TRBD1, but this gene call is untestable without DNA. This CDR3 comprises 13 residues. Germline V lookup: CDR1 DFQATT, CDR2 SNEGSKA (reference sequence). This CDR3 reads CSAPQGNYYEQYF.

By frequency, this clonotype registers medium-sized. The chain carries TRBV6-5 and TRBJ1-1. The CDR3 sequence is 12 residues long. Per germline, CDR1 MNHEY and CDR2 SVGAGI. CDR3 residues: CASSYGQEEAFF.

This clonotype ranks as medium-sized in terms of frequency. The chain uses TRBV20-1 and TRBJ2-1. From germline, CDR1 is DFQATT and CDR2 SNEGSKA (reference sequence). The CDR3 is made up of 15 amino acids. The CDR3 sequence: CSARHRHAAYNEQFF.

The V gene is TRBV12-3 or TRBV12-4, the J gene TRBJ2-6; no DNA is available, so the TRBD1 call from TCRdb remains unchecked. The CDR3 sequence is 19 residues long. The CDR3 sequence is CASRRDRRLLGSGANVLTF.

This clonotype is identified as medium-sized from frequency. The chain recombines TRBV2 with TRBJ2-7; TCRdb names TRBD1, which stays unverified in the absence of DNA. This CDR3 region has 15 residues. Germline loops: CDR1 SNHLY, CDR2 FYNNEI. This chain's CDR3 is CASSSPGQGTSEQYF.

This clonotype counts as medium-sized by frequency. This sequence joins TRBV20-1 and TRBJ2-3; the TCRdb call, TRBD1, lacks DNA for checking. Germline assignment: CDR1 DFQATT and CDR2 SNEGSKA (reference sequence). This CDR3 contains 15 residues. CDR3 protein: CSARDGGGATDTQYF.

The chain has TRBV29-1 and TRBJ1-2; absent DNA, TCRdb's TRBD1 call cannot be checked. In germline, CDR1 is SQVTM, CDR2 ANQGSEA. CDR3 length: 15 amino acids. This chain's CDR3 is CSVGQGITTSDGYTF.

The rearrangement joins TRBV29-1 to TRBJ2-7; the D gene TCRdb calls, TRBD1, cannot be checked with no DNA. The germline V gene has CDR1 SQVTM and CDR2 ANQGSEA. This CDR3 spans 16 amino acids. CDR3 region: CSVRRPGQGSDHEQYF.

This clonotype ranks as medium-sized in terms of frequency. The chain joins TRBV29-1 to TRBJ1-1; the TCRdb D gene call, TRBD1, has no DNA to confirm it. This CDR3 has 13 amino acids. Looked up from germline, CDR1 is SQVTM and CDR2 is ANQGSEA. The CDR3 spells CSVAWTENTEAFF.

This clonotype is medium-sized by frequency. This sequence joins TRBV20-1 and TRBJ2-3; the D gene TCRdb calls, TRBD2, cannot be checked with no DNA. This CDR3 has 14 amino acids. Germline CDR1 is DFQATT and CDR2 is SNEGSKA (reference sequence). The CDR3 protein is CSATTSGTTDTQYF.

The CDR3 loop is CSVEAQGVDPDTQYF. The V gene is TRBV29-1, the J gene TRBJ2-3; the D gene TCRdb calls, TRBD1, cannot be checked with no DNA. The CDR3 extends over 15 amino acids. Per germline, CDR1 SQVTM and CDR2 ANQGSEA.

By frequency, this clonotype registers medium-sized (0.01 to 0.1%). The chain uses TRBV9 and TRBJ2-3; the TCRdb D gene call, TRBD1, has no DNA to confirm it. Germline CDR1 and CDR2: SGDLS and YYNGEE. CDR3 length equals 13 residues. This CDR3 reads CASSVTGTDTQYF. The whole variable domain, remainder taken from reference TRBV9 and TRBJ2-3, is DSGVTQTPKHLITATGQRVTLRCSPRSGDLSVYWYQQSLDQGLQFLIQYYNGEERAKGNILERFSAQQFPDLHSELNLSSLELGDSALYFCASSVTGTDTQYFGPGTRLTVL.

The rearrangement links TRBV29-1 to TRBJ2-1; the D gene TCRdb calls, TRBD1, cannot be checked with no DNA. CDR1 is SQVTM and CDR2 is ANQGSEA in the germline V gene. The CDR3 has 13 amino acids. CDR3 residues: CSGGASGYNEQFF.

The chain links TRBV7-7 to TRBJ2-1; the D call of TRBD1 rests on TCRdb alone, since no DNA is present to check it. Germline V gene sequence: CDR1 SSHAT, CDR2 FNYEAQ (reference sequence). The CDR3 length is 15 residues. The chain's CDR3 is CASSPLTGQADEQFF.

This rearrangement joins TRBV5-8 to TRBJ2-1; TCRdb's D gene call, TRBD2, goes unchecked for lack of DNA. CDR3 size: 15 residues. Germline V CDR1 and CDR2: SGHTS, YDEGEE. The chain's CDR3 is CASSLLAEAYNEQFF. Full variable domain (remainder filled in from reference TRBV5-8 and TRBJ2-1): EAGVTQSPTHLIKTRGQQATLRCSPISGHTSVYWYQQALGLGLQFLLWYDEGEERNRGNFPPRFSGRQFPNYSSELNVNALELEDSALYLCASSLLAEAYNEQFFGPGTRLTVL.

In terms of frequency, this clonotype is medium-sized. This chain joins TRBV29-1 and TRBJ2-1; TCRdb's assignment of TRBD2 cannot be checked, as there is no DNA. The CDR3 runs 11 residues. The germline gives CDR1 SQVTM, CDR2 ANQGSEA. CDR3 region: CSVVRGDEQFF.

This clonotype ranks as medium-sized (0.01 to 0.1%) in terms of frequency. The J gene is TRBJ2-2, the V gene TRBV29-1; TCRdb indicates TRBD1, and absent DNA this call remains unverified. Germline V gene sequence: CDR1 SQVTM, CDR2 ANQGSEA. The length of the CDR3 is 15 residues. CDR3 sequence reads: CSVDGTGVNTGELFF.

This clonotype is classed as medium-sized by frequency. This rearrangement joins TRBV4-2 to TRBJ1-2; without DNA, the TCRdb call of TRBD1 cannot be checked. The germline gives CDR1 LGHNA, CDR2 YNFKEQ. The CDR3 spans 18 residues. CDR3 region: CASSQGVIFGIQHYGYTF.

The CDR3 sequence is CASTIGHEQYF. This chain uses TRBV28 with TRBJ2-7. CDR3 size: 11 residues. Germline lookup yields CDR1 MDHEN and CDR2 SYDVKM.